This record concerns one TCR beta chain sequence. Antigen: not known. The record originates from a study of graft-versus-host responses after intestinal transplantation. The wider study: Once they had received anti-thymocyte globulin induction, all recipients took tacrolimus and steroids for around 3 years. Study-wide results and caveats: Peak circulating GvH clone levels were associated with early post-transplant HvG declines. Marrow from the recipient contained GvH clones, some of which had appeared first in ileum or blood. Some patients had graft-donor T cell macrochimerism. In their allografts, the ratios of graft-versus-host to host-versus-graft T cell clones were high.

The data were produced by immunoSEQ multiplex PCR, yet TCRdb's version contains in-frame clones alone and is incomplete. The data hold over 40,000 clones, with roughly 84% observed a single time. CDR1 and CDR2 (germline): MNHEY, SVGAGI. Trimming took off 7 bases at V and 3 bases at J, with 15 bases between the two ends. CDR3 length: 14 amino acids. The sequenced sample was unstimulated CD4+ T cells sorted from spleen or lymph node cells, obtained before transplant. The V gene is TRBV6-5, the J gene TRBJ2-5, with D perhaps TRBD1 (6 bases). This clonotype was obtained from a human donor who was the organ donor for an intestinal transplant. The CDR3 loop is CASTIRQVEETQYF. The CDR3 region has the DNA TGTGCCAGCACCATCCGACAGGTCGAAGAGACCCAGTACTTC.